This T cell receptor beta chain was captured by sequencing in a study of blood T cell repertoires in COVID-19. Study summary: Acute and convalescent COVID-19 specimens originated in the United States, Italy and Spain. Sample material is recorded as cDNA or gDNA derived from T cells, B-cell-depleted T cells, or PBMCs.

V lost 2 bases, J lost 4 bases, and 5 bases lay in between. This CDR3 is 13 amino acids long. From germline, CDR1 is KGHDR and CDR2 SFDVKD. The assay was immunoSEQ multiplex PCR, and TCRdb's table has in-frame clones only and misses some. The sample has some 120,000 clones, 88% seen once; the top ten hold more than 0.9%. This clone appeared a single time. Material: peripheral blood. The TCR was taken from an elderly woman with acute or convalescent COVID-19. This sequence joins TRBV24-1 and TRBJ1-5; no definite D call. CDR3 region: CATSDSGNQPQHF. DNA for the CDR3: TGTGCCACCAGTGATTCGGGGAATCAGCCCCAGCATTTT.